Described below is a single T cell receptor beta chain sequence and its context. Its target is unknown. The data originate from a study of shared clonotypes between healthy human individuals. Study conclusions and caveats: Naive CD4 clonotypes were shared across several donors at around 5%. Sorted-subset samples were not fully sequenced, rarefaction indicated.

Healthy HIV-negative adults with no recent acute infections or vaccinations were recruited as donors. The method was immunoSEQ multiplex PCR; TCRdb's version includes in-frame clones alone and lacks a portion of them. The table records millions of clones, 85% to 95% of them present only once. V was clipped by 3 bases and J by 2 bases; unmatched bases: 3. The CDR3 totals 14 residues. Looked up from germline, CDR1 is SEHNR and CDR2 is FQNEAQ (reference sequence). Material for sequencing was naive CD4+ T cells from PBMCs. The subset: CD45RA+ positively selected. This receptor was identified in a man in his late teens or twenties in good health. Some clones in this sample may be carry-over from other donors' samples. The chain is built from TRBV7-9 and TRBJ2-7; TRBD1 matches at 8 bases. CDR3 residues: CASSFPGGPYEQYF. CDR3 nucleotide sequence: TGTGCCAGCAGCTTTCCAGGGGGCCCCTACGAGCAGTACTTC.